Listed below are T cell receptor beta chains from one sample, sequenced in a study of graft-versus-host responses after intestinal transplantation. Assay: immunoSEQ multiplex PCR; the TCRdb copy retains only in-frame clones and omits some. In the table there are around 21,000 clones, about 33% of which are singletons. The specimen was alloreactive CD8+ T cells from a mixed lymphocyte reaction culture, collected before intestinal transplant. These receptors all stem from a human patient who received an intestinal transplant. Both conserved end residues are part of each CDR3. The order of the fields is D gene, J gene, clone size, V gene, CDR3 protein, CDR3 DNA. D genes are given only for firm matches. Size is omitted from some rows. Given values are once, few, many or a class for expanded clones.

- | TRBJ2-2 | - | TRBV6-6 | CASSYSGGGELFF | TGTGCCAGCAGTTACTCGGGGGGTGGGGAGCTGTTTTTT
- | TRBJ2-7 | few | TRBV27 | CASSWGGGSSYEQYF | TGTGCCAGCAGTTGGGGGGGCGGGAGCTCCTACGAGCAGTACTTC
TRBD2 | TRBJ2-7 | - | TRBV6-5 | CASSPRTSGGDEQYF | TGTGCCAGCAGTCCACGGACTAGCGGGGGTGACGAGCAGTACTTC
- | TRBJ1-5 | few | TRBV6-5 | CASSSGPRRNQPQHF | TGTGCCAGCAGTTCAGGTCCCAGACGCAATCAGCCCCAGCATTTT
TRBD2 | TRBJ2-1 | few | TRBV4-1 | CASSRIFPSGSYNEQFF | TGCGCCAGCAGCCGGATCTTTCCTAGCGGTTCCTACAATGAGCAGTTCTTC
- | TRBJ2-7 | - | TRBV12-5 | CASADTYEQYF | TGTGCTAGTGCCGACACCTACGAGCAGTACTTC
TRBD1 | TRBJ1-5 | - | TRBV4-1 | CASSPANRDRNQPQHF | TGCGCCAGCAGCCCCGCTAACCGGGACAGAAATCAGCCCCAGCATTTT
TRBD2 | TRBJ2-5 | - | TRBV7-8 | CASSLTGGQETQYF | TGTGCCAGCAGCTTAACGGGAGGGCAAGAGACCCAGTACTTC
TRBD1 | TRBJ1-1 | - | TRBV9 | CASSKPWDRQNTEAFF | TGTGCCAGCAGCAAACCGTGGGACAGGCAGAACACTGAAGCTTTCTTT
- | TRBJ2-5 | - | TRBV4-3 | CASSQGAGQETQYF | TGCGCCAGCAGCCAAGGGGCGGGCCAAGAGACCCAGTACTTC
- | TRBJ2-2 | - | TRBV10-1 | CASSESRPLSNTGELFF | TGCGCCAGCAGTGAGTCCAGGCCCTTATCGAACACCGGGGAGCTGTTTTTT
- | TRBJ2-1 | - | TRBV11-2 | CASSPVIALGAAYNEQFF | TGTGCCAGCAGCCCAGTTATCGCGTTGGGGGCCGCGTACAATGAGCAGTTCTTC
- | TRBJ1-1 | - | TRBV7-9 | CASSIPGTLNTEAFF | TGTGCCAGCAGCATCCCCGGGACGCTGAACACTGAAGCTTTCTTT
- | TRBJ1-1 | - | TRBV11-1 | CASSFAGQGTEAFF | TGTGCCAGCAGCTTCGCGGGGCAGGGCACTGAAGCTTTCTTT
- | TRBJ1-1 | few | TRBV7-2 | CASSGGENTEAFF | TGTGCCAGCAGCGGAGGTGAGAACACTGAAGCTTTCTTT
- | TRBJ2-5 | - | TRBV10-3 | CATEEEVGQETQYF | TGTGCCACGGAGGAAGAGGTCGGGCAAGAGACCCAGTACTTC
TRBD1 | TRBJ2-7 | - | TRBV6-6 | CASKGQSYEQYF | TGTGCCAGCAAGGGACAGTCCTACGAGCAGTACTTC